A selection of T cell receptor beta chains follows, all from one sample in a study of CD8 T cells in ankylosing spondylitis. A single record per CDR3 protein comes from TCRdb applying MiXCR to the 5' RACE reads. The repertoire includes roughly 190,000 distinct CDR3 sequences, roughly 13% of them detected once, and more than 15% sits in the top ten. The material sequenced was blood, either unsorted or a sorted T cell fraction (not recorded which). The receptors were gathered from a male donor with ankylosing spondylitis or in good health (not recorded which). Each CDR3 is given with its conserved first and last residue. D genes are given only for firm matches. The size of a clone is reported for some rows only, either as once, few or many, or as a class for expanded clones.

J	D	size	V	DNA	CDR3
TRBJ2-7	TRBD1	few	TRBV28	TGTGCCAGCAGTTTTCCCGCATTAGACAGGGGAAGCTACGAGCAGTACTTC	CASSFPALDRGSYEQYF
TRBJ1-2	-	few	TRBV10-1	TGCGCCAGCAGTGATAAGGTTGGAGGGAGGGACGGCTACACCTTC	CASSDKVGGRDGYTF
TRBJ2-1	-	few	TRBV24-1	-	CAYHCGSGSIFRLEFF
TRBJ2-1	-	few	TRBV4-1	TGCGCCAGCCGTCAAGGAGGCGGAAACAATGAGCAGTTCTTC	CASRQGGGNNEQFF
TRBJ1-2	-	-	TRBV9	TGTGCCAGCAGCGTAGGGACGGACCTCTATGGCTACACCTTC	CASSVGTDLYGYTF
TRBJ2-5	TRBD2	-	TRBV4-1	TGCGCCAGCAGCCAGCAGTCTAGCGGGAGCCAAGAGACCCAGTACTTC	CASSQQSSGSQETQYF
TRBJ1-5	-	-	TRBV4-1	TGCGCCAGCAGCCAAGCACAGGGTGGAGGCAATCAGCCCCAGCATTTT	CASSQAQGGGNQPQHF
TRBJ1-1	-	few	TRBV20-1	TGCAGTGCTAACCACCGGGGCATCACTGAAGCTTTCTTT	CSANHRGITEAFF
TRBJ2-2	-	few	TRBV5-5	TGTGCCAGCATGGAGGGGGGTACGAGCACCGGGGAGCTGTTTTTT	CASMEGGTSTGELFF
TRBJ2-2	-	few	TRBV20-1	TGCAGTGCTAGCGCGGGACTCTTGAACACCGGGGAGCTGTTTTTT	CSASAGLLNTGELFF
TRBJ2-3	-	-	TRBV29-1	TGCAGCGTACGAGCCAGCGCGGGGGATACGCAGTATTTT	CSVRASAGDTQYF
TRBJ2-7	-	few	TRBV2	TGTGCCAGCAGTGAGTTTCTGGGCACCCTTTCCTACGAGCAGTACTTC	CASSEFLGTLSYEQYF
TRBJ2-7	TRBD1	-	TRBV12-3/TRBV12-4	TGTGCCAGCAGTGAGGGGGCGTCCTACGAGCAGTACTTC	CASSEGASYEQYF
TRBJ2-1	-	-	TRBV27	TGTGCCAGCAGCTCTCTTGGGTGGGATGAGCAGTTCTTC	CASSSLGWDEQFF
TRBJ2-7	-	-	TRBV3-1	TGTGCCAGCAGCCAAGATTGGCACGAGCAGTACTTC	CASSQDWHEQYF
TRBJ2-7	TRBD1	-	TRBV6-5	TGTGCCAGCAGTTATGGACAGGGGGCCTACGAGCAGTACTTC	CASSYGQGAYEQYF
TRBJ2-1	TRBD2	few	TRBV5-1	TGCGCCAGCAGCACCCCTAGCGGGAGTGACTACAATGAGCAGTTCTTC	CASSTPSGSDYNEQFF
TRBJ2-2	TRBD2	-	TRBV15	TGTGCCACCAGCAGAGAAGGGCTAGCGGGGGGGCTTCCCGGGGAGCTGTTTTTT	CATSREGLAGGLPGELFF
TRBJ1-2	TRBD1	few	TRBV5-1	TGCGCCAGCAGCTTAGGGACAGGGGGCGCTGACTATGGCTACACCTTC	CASSLGTGGADYGYTF
TRBJ2-5	-	few	TRBV6-1	TGTGCCAGCAGTAAGGCAAACAGCCAAGAGACCCAGTACTTC	CASSKANSQETQYF
TRBJ2-2	-	many	TRBV27	TGTGCCAGCAGTTTAGGGGAGAACACCGGGGAGCTGTTTTTT	CASSLGENTGELFF
TRBJ2-3	TRBD2	many	TRBV2	TGTGCCAGCAGTGGACTAGCGGGGGTAGATACGCAGTATTTT	CASSGLAGVDTQYF
TRBJ2-1	-	many	TRBV4-1	TGCGCCAGCAGCCAAGCTATTATCGCTGAGCACCAGCAGTTCTTC	CASSQAIIAEHQQFF
TRBJ2-5	TRBD1	-	TRBV7-2	TGTGCCAGCAGCTTCCCTCGGACAGGGGGCTGGGAGACCCAGTACTTC	CASSFPRTGGWETQYF
TRBJ2-2	-	-	TRBV28	TGTGCCAGCCTTAAGGGGGGGACAGCGAACACCGGGGAGCTGTTTTTT	CASLKGGTANTGELFF
TRBJ2-3	-	-	TRBV6-2/TRBV6-3	TGTGCCAGCAGTCCGTTGAAGGGCACAGATACGCAGTATTTT	CASSPLKGTDTQYF
TRBJ1-1	-	-	TRBV6-1	TGTGCCACAACACCCGGGGTGAACACTGAAGCTTTCTTT	CATTPGVNTEAFF
TRBJ2-3	TRBD2	-	TRBV6-1	TGTGCCAGCAGGAGACTAGCGGGGGTGATCGATACGCAGTATTTT	CASRRLAGVIDTQYF
TRBJ2-1	TRBD2	-	TRBV2	TGTGCCAGCAGCCCCCGGGAGGGTGAGCAGTTCTTC	CASSPREGEQFF
TRBJ1-1	-	few	TRBV10-2	TGCGCCAGCGGCCCCGGGGTTGAGGACACTGAAGCTTTCTTT	CASGPGVEDTEAFF
TRBJ1-1	-	-	TRBV12-3/TRBV12-4	TGTGCCAGCAGTGAACCAGGGAACACTGAAGCTTTCTTT	CASSEPGNTEAFF
TRBJ2-1	TRBD1	few	TRBV6-1	TGTGCCAGCAGTGAAGGACAGGGGGGCCACAATGAGCAGTTCTTC	CASSEGQGGHNEQFF
TRBJ2-5	-	few	TRBV12-5	TGTGCTAGTGGTTTGGGGGGACTCTCCGCAGGTGAGACCCAGTACTTC	CASGLGGLSAGETQYF
TRBJ2-1	TRBD2	-	TRBV5-5	TGTGCCAGCAGCCGCAGCGGGGGGAGTGAGCAGTTCTTC	CASSRSGGSEQFF
TRBJ2-1	TRBD2	many	TRBV12-3/TRBV12-4	TGTGCCAGCAGTGCCGGGACTAGAGGGCAGTTCTTC	CASSAGTRGQFF
TRBJ2-7	-	few	TRBV6-2/TRBV6-3	TGTGCCAGCAGTTACCATAAAGTCTACGAGCAGTACTTC	CASSYHKVYEQYF
TRBJ2-7	TRBD1	few	TRBV13	TGTGCCAGCAGCGGACAGGATACCTACGAGCAGTACTTC	CASSGQDTYEQYF
TRBJ2-5	TRBD2	few	TRBV12-3/TRBV12-4	TGTGCCAGCAGTGGGGGACTAGCGGGGGGGATGGAGACCCAGTACTTC	CASSGGLAGGMETQYF
TRBJ2-7	TRBD2	few	TRBV7-8	TGTGCCAGCAGCTGGCCCCAGACTAGCGGGTTATCCTACGAGCAGTACTTC	CASSWPQTSGLSYEQYF
TRBJ1-1	-	few	TRBV12-3/TRBV12-4	TGTGCCAGCAGTTTAGCAGGCGTGGACACTGAAGCTTTCTTT	CASSLAGVDTEAFF
TRBJ2-5	-	-	TRBV6-5	TGTGCCAGCAGTTACGAAACCAAAGAGACCCAGTACTTC	CASSYETKETQYF
TRBJ2-7	-	-	TRBV15	TGTGCCACCAGCAGAGGCCGGTTTTACGAGCAGTACTTC	CATSRGRFYEQYF
TRBJ2-3	-	-	TRBV20-1	TGCAGTGCTAGAGAGGGAGTTAGTATGGCAGATACGCAGTATTTT	CSAREGVSMADTQYF
TRBJ2-1	-	-	TRBV20-1	TGCAGCGCAGGAGGCTTGGATTCCTACAATGAGCAGTTCTTC	CSAGGLDSYNEQFF
TRBJ2-3	-	few	TRBV30	TGTGCCTGGAGCGCCCCAGATACGCAGTATTTT	CAWSAPDTQYF
TRBJ2-2	-	few	TRBV5-1	TGCGCCAGCAGCTTGGACGACACCGGGGAGCTGTTTTTT	CASSLDDTGELFF
TRBJ2-7	-	-	TRBV18	TGTGCCAGCTCTACAGACAGGAGGCCCTACGAGCAGTACTTC	CASSTDRRPYEQYF
TRBJ2-7	-	-	TRBV3-1	TGTGCCAGCAGCGTCAGCCGGGGCCTCGAGCAGTACTTC	CASSVSRGLEQYF
TRBJ2-2	TRBD2	many	TRBV4-2	TGTGCCAGCCTGCCCTGGGGGGGAGAGAGCGGGGAGCTGTTTTTT	CASLPWGGESGELFF
TRBJ2-7	-	-	TRBV7-9	TGTGCCAGCAGTATAGGGGGAACATCGCACGAGCAGTACTTC	CASSIGGTSHEQYF
TRBJ2-7	-	-	TRBV7-9	TGTGCCAGCAGCATGGTCATTAACGAGCAGTACTTC	CASSMVINEQYF
TRBJ2-1	-	many	TRBV12-3/TRBV12-4	TGTGCCAGCAGTTTAGAATTATACAATGAGCAGTTCTTC	CASSLELYNEQFF
TRBJ1-2	-	few	TRBV12-3/TRBV12-4	TGTGCCAGCAGTTTATGGCTACCGAAAAACTATGGCTACACCTTC	CASSLWLPKNYGYTF
TRBJ2-2	-	many	TRBV12-3/TRBV12-4	TGTGCCAGCAGTTTATTGGAGGGGGACACCGGGGAGCTGTTTTTT	CASSLLEGDTGELFF